This TCR beta chain was sequenced for a study of blood T cell repertoires in COVID-19. Study-level information: Spain, Italy and the United States supplied samples that represented acute and convalescent COVID-19. PBMCs, B-cell-depleted T cells, or T cells provided the cDNA or gDNA that made up the material.

Per the study methods: By means of reference gene primer amplification, nucleated cell counts were estimated. Method: immunoSEQ multiplex PCR; TCRdb's copy keeps in-frame clones and lacks some. That table gives V, J and clone size, and the DNA gave D and trimming. Altogether some 150,000 clones are present, about 86% being singletons, with the ten largest covering around 8.4%. Germline CDR1 SGHAT, CDR2 FQNNGV. This CDR3 is 19 amino acids long. V trimming: 1 base; J trimming: 0 bases; junction bases outside the gene matches: 10. Material: peripheral blood. The chain combines TRBV11-2 with TRBJ2-3, with TRBD2 identical over 10 bases. The clonotype was recovered from a woman aged 55 to 70 with acute or convalescent COVID-19. The CDR3 DNA follows: TGTGCCAGCAGCTTAGGTCTAGCGGGGGACCTACTTAGCACAGATACGCAGTATTTT. Its translation: CASSLGLAGDLLSTDTQYF.